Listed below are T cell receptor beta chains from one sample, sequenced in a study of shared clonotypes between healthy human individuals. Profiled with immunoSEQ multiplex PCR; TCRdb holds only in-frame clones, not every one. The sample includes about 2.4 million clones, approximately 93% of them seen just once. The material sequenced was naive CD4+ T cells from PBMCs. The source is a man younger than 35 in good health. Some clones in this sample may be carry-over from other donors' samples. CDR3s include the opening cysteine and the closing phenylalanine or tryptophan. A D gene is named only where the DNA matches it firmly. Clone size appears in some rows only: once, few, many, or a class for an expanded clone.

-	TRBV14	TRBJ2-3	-	CASSQDDGRGTDTQYF	TGTGCCAGCAGCCAAGATGACGGCAGGGGCACAGATACGCAGTATTTT
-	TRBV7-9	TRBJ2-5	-	CASSLAGGSGTQYF	TGTGCCAGCAGCTTAGCGGGCGGATCGGGGACCCAGTACTTC
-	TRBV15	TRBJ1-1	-	CATSRDQLAEAFF	TGTGCCACCAGCAGGGATCAGCTGGCTGAAGCTTTCTTT
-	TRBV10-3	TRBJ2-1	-	CAIRRSSNNEQFF	TGTGCCATCAGGAGATCGTCGAACAATGAGCAGTTCTTC
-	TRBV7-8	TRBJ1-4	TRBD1	CASTPGWRTGAGEKLFF	TGTGCCAGCACCCCTGGCTGGAGGACAGGGGCTGGTGAAAAACTGTTTTTT
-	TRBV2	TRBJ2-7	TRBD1	CASSRLGTVPRLDYEQYF	TGTGCCAGCAGCAGACTCGGGACAGTACCAAGATTAGATTACGAGCAGTACTTC
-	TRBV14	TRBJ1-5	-	CASSQGTYQPQHF	TGTGCCAGCAGCCAAGGGACCTATCAGCCCCAGCATTTT
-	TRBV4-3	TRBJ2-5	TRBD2	CASSQGVPASGYQETQYF	TGCGCCAGCAGCCAAGGAGTTCCGGCTAGCGGGTACCAAGAGACCCAGTACTTC
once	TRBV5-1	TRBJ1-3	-	CASSLAQQGYGNTIYF	TGCGCCAGCAGCTTGGCACAACAGGGTTATGGAAACACCATATATTTT
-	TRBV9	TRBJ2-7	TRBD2	CASSAGVAGYYEQYF	TGTGCCAGCAGCGCTGGGGTAGCGGGATACTACGAGCAGTACTTC
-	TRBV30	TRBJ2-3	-	CAWSPSGRSTDTQYF	TGTGCCTGGAGTCCCTCGGGGAGAAGCACAGATACGCAGTATTTT